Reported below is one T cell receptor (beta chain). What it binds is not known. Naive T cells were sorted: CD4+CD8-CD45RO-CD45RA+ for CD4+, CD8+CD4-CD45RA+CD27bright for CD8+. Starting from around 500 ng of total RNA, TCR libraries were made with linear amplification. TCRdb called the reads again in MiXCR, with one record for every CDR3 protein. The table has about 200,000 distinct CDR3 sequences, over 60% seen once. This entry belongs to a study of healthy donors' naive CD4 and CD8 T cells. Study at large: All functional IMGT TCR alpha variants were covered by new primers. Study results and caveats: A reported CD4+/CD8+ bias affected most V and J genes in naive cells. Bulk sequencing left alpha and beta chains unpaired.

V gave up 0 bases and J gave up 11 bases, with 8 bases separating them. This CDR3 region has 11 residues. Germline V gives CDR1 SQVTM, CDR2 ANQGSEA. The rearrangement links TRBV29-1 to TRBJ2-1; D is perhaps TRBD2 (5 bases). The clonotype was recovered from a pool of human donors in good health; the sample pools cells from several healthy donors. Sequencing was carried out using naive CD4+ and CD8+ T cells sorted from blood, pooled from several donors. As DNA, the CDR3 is TGCAGCGTTGAAGATACGGGGAAGCAGTTCTTC. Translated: CSVEDTGKQFF.